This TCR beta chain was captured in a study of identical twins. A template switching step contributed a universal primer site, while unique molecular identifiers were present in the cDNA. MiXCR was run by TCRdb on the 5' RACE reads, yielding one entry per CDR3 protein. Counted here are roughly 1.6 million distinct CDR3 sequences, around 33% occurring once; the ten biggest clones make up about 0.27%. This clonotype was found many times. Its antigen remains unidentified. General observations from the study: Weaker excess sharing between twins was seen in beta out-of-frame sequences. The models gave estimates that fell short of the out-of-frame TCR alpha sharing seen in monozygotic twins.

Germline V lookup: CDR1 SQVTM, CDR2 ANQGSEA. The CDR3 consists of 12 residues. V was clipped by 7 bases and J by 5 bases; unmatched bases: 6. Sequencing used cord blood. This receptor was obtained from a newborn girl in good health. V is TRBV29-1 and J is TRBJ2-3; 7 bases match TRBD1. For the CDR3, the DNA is TGCAGCGGATTGTCAGGGGGAGATACGCAGTATTTT. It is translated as CSGLSGGDTQYF.